Following are 25 T cell receptor beta chains from one sample sequenced in a study of molecular identifiers for immune sequencing clone quantification. TCRdb processed the PCR reads anew with MiXCR; each CDR3 protein has one entry. The data show about 60,000 distinct CDR3 sequences, with roughly a fifth seen just once and 1.1% to 1.5% held by the top ten. Sequenced: naive CD8+ T cells from blood, with Jurkat cell RNA spiked in. Subset indicated: FACS-sorted CD8+CD4-CCR7+CD45RA+ naive T cells. The receptors were gathered from a human donor in good health. Some libraries in this study had Jurkat cell RNA spiked in.

In this sample, this clonotype turned up a few times. This may be a read error, as it is one base from a much larger clone. In this CDR3 the conserved last residue, phenylalanine or tryptophan, is missing, so a read error is likely. The gene calls are TRBV4-2 and TRBJ2-7, with TRBD2 matching 8 bases. The CDR3 covers 18 residues. From germline, CDR1 is LGHNA and CDR2 YNFKEQ. V lost 0 bases, J lost 4 bases, and 14 bases stayed unmatched. CDR3 region: CASSQENSGTPLLYEQYS. As DNA, the CDR3 is TGTGCCAGCAGCCAAGAAAATAGCGGGACGCCCTTGCTGTACGAGCAGTACTCC.

Remarks on this clonotype: Possible read error: a much larger clone is one base away. The chain couples TRBV11-2 to TRBJ2-7, with 7 positions matching TRBD2. Germline loops: CDR1 SGHAT, CDR2 FQNNGV. This CDR3 has 14 residues. CDR3 coding DNA: TGTGTCAGCAGCCTACCGCGGGAGTCGGGCGAGCAGTACTTC. This translates into CVSSLPRESGEQYF.

With regard to this clonotype: The conserved phenylalanine or tryptophan normally closing the CDR3 is absent here, so this likely arose from a read error. Because the CDR3's place on the DNA is in doubt, the DNA is left out and the CDR3 is given as listed by TCRdb. The chain combines TRBV20-1 with TRBJ1-1. The germline CDR1 and CDR2 sequences are DFQATT and SNEGSKA (reference sequence). The CDR3 is made up of 8 amino acids, end residues included. The CDR3: CSARNLVV.

Of note for this clonotype: As the CDR3 is not closed by the conserved phenylalanine or tryptophan, this likely results from a read error. The genes are TRBV29-1 and TRBJ1-1; D is ambiguous. The CDR3 runs 11 residues. The V gene's germline CDR1 is SQVTM and CDR2 ANQGSEA. V was trimmed by 7 bases and J by 2 bases, leaving 8 bases between them. The CDR3 sequence is CSAQLNTEAFL. The CDR3 region has the DNA TGCAGCGCGCAGCTCAACACTGAAGCTTTCCTT.

This clonotype was recorded at least ten times. The gene calls are TRBV7-9 and TRBJ1-5; D gene ambiguous. V was trimmed by 8 bases and J by 7 bases, leaving 15 bases between them. CDR1 and CDR2 (germline): SEHNR, FQNEAQ (reference sequence). The CDR3 extends over 13 amino acids. CDR3 nucleotides: TGTGCCAGCGACCCCGGTACCGGGCAGCCCCAGCATTTT. Its translation is CASDPGTGQPQHF.

This clonotype was counted many times. The V and J genes are TRBV28 and TRBJ1-5; 7 bases line up with TRBD1. Germline assignment: CDR1 MDHEN and CDR2 SYDVKM. The J segment lost 0 bases and the V segment lost 2 bases, leaving 7 bases of the junction unmatched. The CDR3 has 17 residues. CDR3: CASSLRDRAHSNQPQHF. CDR3 DNA sequence: TGTGCCAGCAGTTTACGTGACAGGGCCCATAGCAATCAGCCCCAGCATTTT. The full variable domain, rest sourced from reference TRBV28 and TRBJ1-5, is DVKVTQSSRYLVKRTGEKVFLECVQDMDHENMFWYRQDPGLGLRLIYFSYDVKMKEKGDIPEGYSVSREKKERFSLILESASTNQTSMYLCASSLRDRAHSNQPQHFGDGTRLSIL.

Ten or more counts support this clonotype. V usage is TRBV7-9 and J usage is TRBJ2-5, with 7 bases aligning to TRBD2. This CDR3 region has 14 residues. Germline values: CDR1 SEHNR, CDR2 FQNEAQ (reference sequence). Unmatched junction bases numbered 4, after V lost 4 bases and J lost 2 bases. In DNA form, the CDR3 reads TGTGCCAGCAGCTCCGGGACTAATCAAGAGACCCAGTACTTC. Residues: CASSSGTNQETQYF.

This clonotype was seen at least ten times. The chain is built from TRBV29-1 and TRBJ1-1; D gene unclear. CDR1 is SQVTM, CDR2 ANQGSEA, per germline. The germline V and J ends were trimmed by 1 base and 0 bases, with 15 bases remaining between them. CDR3 size: 16 residues. CDR3 DNA sequence: TGCAGCGTTGAAGGTGGGCCCGGGCAGCTGAACACTGAAGCTTTCTTT. This gives the protein CSVEGGPGQLNTEAFF.

This clonotype was seen a handful of times. The chain couples TRBV6-2 or TRBV6-3 to TRBJ2-1, with 11 bases lining up with TRBD2. V lost 4 bases to trimming and J lost 4 bases; unmatched junction nucleotides: 15. This CDR3 is 19 amino acids long. CDR1 MNHEY and CDR2 SVGEGT come from the germline V gene. DNA for the CDR3: TGTGCCAGCAGTTTCGGGACTAGCGGTCCTGAGGCCATATACAATGAGCAGTTCTTC. This encodes CASSFGTSGPEAIYNEQFF.

The chain uses TRBV4-1 and TRBJ2-1; 8 bases match TRBD2. The CDR3 is 15 amino acids. Germline CDR1 MGHRA, CDR2 YSYEKL. The J segment lost 4 bases and the V segment lost 0 bases, leaving 2 bases of the junction unmatched. CDR3 sequence reads: CASSQEAGGYNEQFF. The CDR3 DNA reads TGCGCCAGCAGCCAAGAGGCGGGGGGATACAATGAGCAGTTCTTC.

This clonotype has a count of ten or more. The chain uses TRBV20-1 and TRBJ2-1; D ambiguous. CDR1 and CDR2 (germline): DFQATT, SNEGSKA (reference sequence). V was cut by 5 bases and J by 10 bases, with 24 bases left in between. The CDR3 has 15 residues. CDR3 bases: TGCAGTGCTCCCCCCCTAGAACCCGTACCCGCGGAGCAGTTCTTC. Protein: CSAPPLEPVPAEQFF.

Ten or more counts support this clonotype. This chain uses TRBV10-3 with TRBJ1-1, with 7 bases that match TRBD1. The ends lost 3 bases at V and 5 bases at J; junction bases unmatched: 9. In germline, CDR1 is ENHRY, CDR2 SYGVKD. The CDR3 sequence is 15 residues long. The CDR3 nucleotides are TGTGCCATCAGTGATTCGAGGACAGGTTTTACTGAAGCTTTCTTT. Amino acids: CAISDSRTGFTEAFF.

This clonotype showed up many times. The rearrangement links TRBV4-1 to TRBJ2-3; D gene uncertain. The CDR3 is made up of 15 amino acids. Germline CDR1 MGHRA, CDR2 YSYEKL. V was pared by 3 bases and J by 0 bases, with 10 bases between. The CDR3 DNA follows: TGCGCCAGCAGCCATCAGGCGGATAGCACAGATACGCAGTATTTT. Amino acid sequence: CASSHQADSTDTQYF.

This chain joins TRBV27 and TRBJ1-5; no firm D call. V was shortened by 6 bases and J by 1 base, with 10 bases between the two germline ends. Germline V gives CDR1 MNHEY, CDR2 SMNVEV (reference sequence). This CDR3 has 14 amino acids. The CDR3 DNA reads TGTGCCAGCAGGGAAGGGTTGAGCAATCAGCCCCAGCATTTT. It yields the protein CASREGLSNQPQHF.

This clonotype was detected many times. V gene TRBV27 combines with J gene TRBJ1-4; D unresolved. This CDR3 comprises 15 residues. The V gene's germline CDR1 is MNHEY and CDR2 SMNVEV (reference sequence). The V gene lost 5 bases and the J gene lost 8 bases, with 18 bases spanning the gap. This chain's CDR3 is CASSPLRDLREKLFF. In nucleotides, the CDR3 is TGTGCCAGCAGTCCACTAAGGGATTTGAGGGAAAAACTGTTTTTT.

This clonotype has at least ten counts. V is TRBV23-1 and J is TRBJ2-3; D is possibly TRBD2 (7 bases). TRBV23-1 carries the ORF label, with uncertain function. This CDR3 spans 17 amino acids. V lost 2 bases, J lost 5 bases, and 20 bases lay in between. The CDR3 DNA reads as TGCGCCAGCAGTCAAACGGGACGGGGGGCGCAGTTAGATACGCAGTATTTT. It encodes CASSQTGRGAQLDTQYF.

This clonotype was recorded a few times. The J gene is TRBJ1-6, the V gene TRBV9, with D uncertain. CDR1 SGDLS and CDR2 YYNGEE come from the germline V gene. Trimming took 4 bases from V and 2 from J, leaving 13 bases between them. The CDR3 extends over 16 amino acids. This CDR3 reads CASSPLGLAYNSPLHF. The CDR3, as DNA: TGTGCCAGCAGCCCACTGGGTCTTGCCTATAATTCACCCCTCCACTTT.

Concerning this clonotype itself: This may stem from a read error, because a much larger clone lies one nucleotide away. V gene TRBV2 combines with J gene TRBJ2-7; D is possibly TRBD1 or TRBD2 (5 bases each). CDR3 length equals 14 residues. The germline V and J ends were trimmed by 4 bases and 3 bases, with 13 bases remaining between them. The germline V gene has CDR1 SNHLY and CDR2 FYNNEI. This chain's CDR3 is CASSGRGADYEQYF. CDR3 coding DNA: TGTGCCAGCAGTGGAAGAGGGGCGGACTACGAGCAGTACTTC.

This clonotype was picked up many times. The chain carries TRBV27 and TRBJ2-2; D might be TRBD2 (5 bases). The CDR3 contains 14 residues. Trimming took off 6 bases at V and 2 bases at J, with 10 bases between the two ends. The germline V gene encodes CDR1 MNHEY and CDR2 SMNVEV (reference sequence). The DNA for the CDR3 is TGTGCCAGCAGAGGAGCGGTAAACACCGGGGAGCTGTTTTTT. Protein sequence: CASRGAVNTGELFF.

This clonotype has at least ten counts. V and J are TRBV28 and TRBJ1-1, with 10 bases matching TRBD1. Germline CDR1 and CDR2: MDHEN and SYDVKM. There are 15 residues in the CDR3. The J segment lost 2 bases and the V segment lost 8 bases, leaving 8 bases of the junction unmatched. CDR3 coding DNA: TGTGCCAGCGGCGGTCGACAGGGGGCAAACACTGAAGCTTTCTTT. Residues: CASGGRQGANTEAFF.

On this clonotype itself: A far larger clone is one base from this, pointing to a likely read error. V usage is TRBV27 and J usage is TRBJ2-3; D gene uncertain. This CDR3 contains 12 residues. The V end was cut by 4 bases, the J end by 4 bases, with 6 bases between. From germline, CDR1 is MNHEY and CDR2 SMNVEV (reference sequence). This CDR3 is CASSSYADTQYF. CDR3 nucleotide sequence: TGTGCCAGCAGTTCTTACGCAGATACGCAGTATTTT.

This clonotype was counted ten times or more. The genes are TRBV7-3 and TRBJ2-5; TRBD2 matches 8 bases. Germline V lookup: CDR1 SGHTA, CDR2 FQGTGA. CDR3 length equals 15 residues. The J segment lost 6 bases and the V segment lost 5 bases, leaving 11 bases of the junction unmatched. For the CDR3, the DNA is TGTGCCAGCAGCCCAGTTGGTAGCGGGGATAAGACCCAGTACTTC. Translating it yields CASSPVGSGDKTQYF.

V and J are TRBV15 and TRBJ2-7, with 8 positions matching TRBD2. J was trimmed by 2 bases and V by 5 bases; bases with no gene match: 5. The CDR3 totals 14 residues. Germline values: CDR1 LNHNV, CDR2 YYDKDF (reference sequence). The CDR3 sequence: CATSHPGGTYEQYF. As DNA, the CDR3 is TGTGCCACCAGCCATCCGGGGGGGACCTACGAGCAGTACTTC.

This clonotype was recorded at least ten times. The chain recombines TRBV27 with TRBJ1-1; no reliable D call. Trimming shortened V by 5 bases and J by 0 bases, and 7 bases separated the two germline ends. The CDR3 length is 13 residues. Germline CDR1 is MNHEY and CDR2 is SMNVEV (reference sequence). CDR3: CASSIALNTEAFF. The CDR3 region has the DNA TGTGCCAGCAGTATCGCCTTGAACACTGAAGCTTTCTTT.

Concerning this clonotype: This may come from a read error, since a much larger clone is one base off. The chain links TRBV27 to TRBJ1-6, with a possible D match to TRBD1 (6 bases). Trimming pared 3 bases from V and 8 bases from J, leaving 14 bases between. CDR1 is MNHEY and CDR2 is SMNVEV in the germline V gene (reference sequence). The CDR3 consists of 15 residues. CDR3 bases: TGTGCCAGCAGTTTTCACGGGGGCGCCCATTCACCCCTCCACTTT. Translation gives CASSFHGGAHSPLHF.